This TCR beta chain derives from a study of OX40 agonist ivuxolimab in advanced cancers. Study overall: Patients took ivuxolimab, an agonistic anti-OX40 (CD134) antibody.

CDR3 length: 16 amino acids. Germline V gene data show CDR1 as LGHNA and CDR2 as YSLEER. V trimming: 0 bases; J trimming: 6 bases; junction bases outside the gene matches: 9. Notes on this clone: Its antigen is not known.

Repertoires were generated with immunoSEQ multiplex PCR, while TCRdb's copy carries only in-frame clones and drops some. The repertoire holds around 80,000 clones, with around four fifths as singletons. Study-wide findings and caveats: The mean number of expanded clones was higher in CD8+ T cells than in CD4+. Partly responding patients at 0.1-3.0 mg/kg showed some of the smallest clonal expansion. Low normalized T-cell clonal expansion also characterized some of the nonresponders.

The sequence came from an adult with an advanced solid tumor such as melanoma, head and neck, liver or kidney cancer. The genes are TRBV4-3 and TRBJ1-1; the match to TRBD1 covers 8 bases. Sequences were derived from CD4+ or CD8+ T cells sorted from blood, sampled in a trial of the OX40 agonist ivuxolimab. CDR3 nucleotides: TGCGCCAGCAGCCAAGATGAGGCAGGGGGCCGATCTGAAGCTTTCTTT. Amino acid sequence: CASSQDEAGGRSEAFF.